The 17 T cell receptor beta chains reported below all come from one sample, sequenced in a study of vaccination effects on CD4 cells after COVID-19. Profiling relied on immunoSEQ multiplex PCR, and the TCRdb table lists in-frame clones only, not all of them. The sample carries 40,000 or so clones, roughly 74% recorded once. For these receptors, no antigen is known. It was after approximately 10 days of culture that CD4+ T cells were isolated. This material consisted of CD4+ T cells from PBMCs cultured without peptide, taken before COVID-19 vaccination. The receptors here all came from a human donor who received a COVID-19 vaccine.

The gene calls are TRBV18 and TRBJ1-5, with a tentative D call TRBD1 (5 bases). There are 14 residues in the CDR3. Trimming cost V 4 bases and J 2 bases, with 9 bases left between them. CDR1 is KGHSH, CDR2 LQKENI, per germline. The CDR3 DNA follows: TGTGCCAGCTCACAGGGGCTTGGCAATCAGCCCCAGCATTTT. Translating gives CASSQGLGNQPQHF.

J is TRBJ1-5 and V is TRBV6-5; the D gene is possibly TRBD1 (6 bases). Germline CDR1 reads MNHEY; CDR2 reads SVGAGI. Trimming took off 6 bases at V and 0 bases at J, with 9 bases between the two ends. The CDR3 is 14 amino acids. The CDR3 DNA reads TGTGCCAGCAGCACAGGGACTAGCAATCAGCCCCAGCATTTT. Protein product: CASSTGTSNQPQHF.

The V gene is TRBV6-5, the J gene TRBJ2-1; 8 positions agree with TRBD1. V lost 7 bases, J lost 6 bases, and 8 bases stayed unmatched. CDR1 and CDR2 (germline): MNHEY, SVGAGI. The CDR3 runs 14 residues. CDR3: CASTDRESGNEQFF. CDR3 DNA: TGTGCCAGCACGGACAGGGAGTCGGGCAATGAGCAGTTCTTC.

The chain has TRBV19 and TRBJ2-1; tentatively, D is TRBD1 (5 bases). In germline, CDR1 is LNHDA, CDR2 SQIVND (reference sequence). There are 13 residues in the CDR3. V lost 3 bases and J 7 bases, leaving 10 bases between the germline ends. The CDR3 nucleotides are TGTGCCAGTAGTATTCGTAGGGGAAATGAGCAGTTCTTC. Amino acid sequence: CASSIRRGNEQFF. Full variable domain (remainder filled in from reference TRBV19 and TRBJ2-1): DGGITQSPKYLFRKEGQNVTLSCEQNLNHDAMYWYRQDPGQGLRLIYYSQIVNDFQKGDIAEGYSVSREKKESFPLTVTSAQKNPTAFYLCASSIRRGNEQFFGPGTRLTVL.

The V and J genes are TRBV30 and TRBJ2-7; TRBD2 aligns across 9 bases. J gave up 1 base and V 8 bases, and 6 bases lay outside the gene matches. The V gene's germline CDR1 is GTSNPN and CDR2 SVGIG (reference sequence). The CDR3 runs 13 residues. CDR3 residues: CARDSGSSYEQYF. In DNA, the CDR3 is TGTGCCCGGGATAGCGGGAGTTCCTACGAGCAGTACTTC.

V is TRBV5-1 and J is TRBJ1-1; 7 bases are shared with TRBD1. Germline CDR1 reads SGHRS; CDR2 reads YFSETQ. The CDR3 is made up of 14 amino acids. V lost 3 bases, J lost 11 bases, and 13 bases stayed unmatched. This CDR3 reads CASSSQVEGAGAFF. Written as DNA, the CDR3 is TGCGCCAGCAGCTCCCAAGTCGAGGGGGCGGGGGCTTTCTTT.

The rearrangement joins TRBV10-3 to TRBJ2-5; 9 bases map to TRBD1. V lost 7 bases and J lost 3; bases outside the gene matches: 3. CDR1 and CDR2 from the germline V gene are ENHRY and SYGVKD. The CDR3 spans 13 residues. CDR3 residues: CAINRDREETQYF. The DNA of the CDR3 is TGTGCCATCAACAGGGACAGGGAAGAGACCCAGTACTTC.

The rearrangement uses TRBV6-6 and TRBJ1-5; unclear D gene. The CDR3 extends over 13 amino acids. CDR1 MNHNY and CDR2 SVGAGI come from the germline V gene (reference sequence). V lost 8 bases to trimming and J lost 6 bases, with 14 bases between them. CDR3: CASSSGEGQPQHF. The CDR3, as DNA: TGTGCCAGCTCATCAGGTGAGGGTCAGCCCCAGCATTTT.

This chain uses TRBV9 with TRBJ1-1; a weak D match, TRBD1 (6 bases). Looked up from germline, CDR1 is SGDLS and CDR2 is YYNGEE. This CDR3 comprises 14 residues. Trimming shortened V by 0 bases and J by 4 bases, and 10 bases separated the two germline ends. The CDR3 region has the DNA TGTGCCAGCAGCGTAGCAGGGGAGGGCACTGAAGCTTTCTTT. This translates into CASSVAGEGTEAFF.

The chain carries TRBV6-5 and TRBJ1-2, with TRBD1 as a possible D gene (6 bases). V was clipped by 7 bases and J by 6 bases, with 18 bases between them. Germline loops: CDR1 MNHEY, CDR2 SVGAGI. The CDR3 spans 14 residues. The CDR3 DNA is TGTGCCAGCATCGCGACAGGAAGGGGGAATGGCTACACCTTC. It translates to CASIATGRGNGYTF.

This chain links TRBV6-6 with TRBJ2-7; 12 bases align to TRBD2. The J segment lost 0 bases and the V segment lost 5 bases, leaving 11 bases of the junction unmatched. The CDR3 extends over 18 amino acids. Germline CDR1 reads MNHNY; CDR2 reads SVGAGI (reference sequence). The CDR3 DNA follows: TGTGCCAGCAGTCCCCGTCTAGCGGGGGGGCCCAGCTCCTACGAGCAGTACTTC. Protein sequence: CASSPRLAGGPSSYEQYF.

There are a few counts of this clone. The V gene is TRBV10-3, the J gene TRBJ1-2, with 8 bases aligning to TRBD1. The CDR3 spans 12 residues. CDR1 ENHRY and CDR2 SYGVKD come from the germline V gene. With 10 bases clipped from V and 4 bases from J, the junction kept 5 bases outside the gene matches. The CDR3 reads CASDRGSYGYTF. CDR3 nucleotide sequence: TGTGCCAGCGACAGGGGTAGCTATGGCTACACCTTC.

The chain employs TRBV28 and TRBJ1-2; D is ambiguous. There are 12 residues in the CDR3. V lost 9 bases to trimming and J lost 10 bases, with 18 bases between them. Germline V gene sequence: CDR1 MDHEN, CDR2 SYDVKM. The CDR3 reads CASRPQVGDYTF. DNA for the CDR3: TGTGCCAGTCGACCTCAGGTTGGAGACTACACCTTC.

The chain couples TRBV2 to TRBJ2-7, with D tentatively TRBD2 (6 bases). Germline V CDR1 and CDR2: SNHLY, FYNNEI. The CDR3 is made up of 14 amino acids. V lost 8 bases to trimming and J lost 1 base, with 15 bases between them. CDR3 sequence reads: CASLRGESSYEQYF. The CDR3 coding sequence is TGTGCCAGCCTACGCGGGGAGTCGTCCTACGAGCAGTACTTC. The full variable domain, its missing parts supplied by reference TRBV2 and TRBJ2-7, is EPEVTQTPSHQVTQMGQEVILRCVPISNHLYFYWYRQILGQKVEFLVSFYNNEISEKSEIFDDQFSVERPDGSNFTLKIRSTKLEDSAMYFCASLRGESSYEQYFGPGTRLTVT.

V and J are TRBV21-1 and TRBJ2-7; TRBD2, the table's D call, was not compared with the DNA. TRBV21-1 is flagged as a pseudogene. The CDR3 contains 14 residues. The chain's CDR3 is CASSKTLAGVEQYF. Written as DNA, the CDR3 is TGTGCCAGCAGCAAAACCCTAGCGGGGGTGGAGCAGTACTTC.

The chain employs TRBV7-2 and TRBJ1-1, with D uncertain. CDR1 and CDR2 (germline): SGHTA, FQGNSA. The V and J ends lost 2 bases and 4 bases respectively, with 11 bases between them. The CDR3 runs 14 residues. DNA for the CDR3: TGTGCCAGCAGCTTACCACCAAGGGTCACTGAAGCTTTCTTT. Translating gives CASSLPPRVTEAFF.

J is TRBJ1-3 and V is TRBV5-6, with unresolved D. CDR1 and CDR2 (germline): SGHDT, YYEEEE. The germline V and J ends were trimmed by 1 base and 0 bases, with 11 bases remaining between them. CDR3 length: 16 residues. CDR3 nucleotide sequence: TGTGCCAGCAGCTTGACGGGCCAGGCCTCTGGAAACACCATATATTTT. As protein: CASSLTGQASGNTIYF. Complete variable domain (other parts from reference TRBV5-6 and TRBJ1-3): DAGVTQSPTHLIKTRGQQVTLRCSPKSGHDTVSWYQQALGQGPQFIFQYYEEEERQRGNFPDRFSGHQFPNYSSELNVNALLLGDSALYLCASSLTGQASGNTIYFGEGSWLTVV.